The 29 T cell receptor beta chains below were found in one sample sequenced in a study of T cell responses to AZD1222 COVID-19 vaccine. Repertoires were generated with immunoSEQ multiplex PCR, while TCRdb's copy carries only in-frame clones and drops some. The sample yields over 50,000 clones, about four fifths seen once. Sequencing was performed on peripheral blood, taken on day 0 of AZD1222 vaccination. These receptors were collected from an adult in good health.

This chain joins TRBV7-8 and TRBJ2-7; D unclear. Germline lookup yields CDR1 SGHVS and CDR2 FQNEAQ. The V gene lost 1 base and the J gene lost 0 bases, with 7 bases spanning the gap. There are 14 residues in the CDR3. CDR3 nucleotides: TGTGCCAGCAGCTTAGTAGGCATCTCCTACGAGCAGTACTTC. It yields the protein CASSLVGISYEQYF.

V and J are TRBV25-1 and TRBJ1-4, with D hard to call. CDR1 MGHDK and CDR2 SYGVNS come from the germline V gene. V was trimmed by 1 base and J by 6 bases, leaving 9 bases between them. CDR3 length: 14 residues. The CDR3 region has the DNA TGTGCCAGCAGTGAATCCCTACCCGATGAAAAACTGTTTTTT. Translating gives CASSESLPDEKLFF.

The chain combines TRBV28 with TRBJ1-6; D not certain. Deletions cut 4 bases from V and 8 bases from J, with 12 bases between. CDR3 length: 14 residues. Germline CDR1 is MDHEN and CDR2 is SYDVKM. The CDR3 DNA is TGTGCCAGCAGTTCCAGATCGGGGTATTCACCCCTCCACTTT. This encodes CASSSRSGYSPLHF.

The V gene is TRBV10-3, the J gene TRBJ2-5; D not resolved. Germline values: CDR1 ENHRY, CDR2 SYGVKD. Between the trimmed V and J ends, which lost 4 bases and 3 bases, there was a span of 9 bases. CDR3 length equals 13 residues. The CDR3 sequence is CAISVEREETQYF. The CDR3 DNA is TGTGCCATCAGTGTGGAACGGGAAGAGACCCAGTACTTC.

The chain joins TRBV5-6 to TRBJ1-6; D gene uncertain. V lost 5 bases, J lost 10 bases, and 16 bases lay in between. Per the germline V gene, CDR1 is SGHDT and CDR2 is YYEEEE. The CDR3 extends over 14 amino acids. CDR3 DNA sequence: TGTGCCAGCAGTCTATTTCGCGGGGTATCACCCCTCCACTTT. This gives the protein CASSLFRGVSPLHF. Using reference TRBV5-6 and TRBJ1-6 for the parts outside the CDR3, the full variable domain is DAGVTQSPTHLIKTRGQQVTLRCSPKSGHDTVSWYQQALGQGPQFIFQYYEEEERQRGNFPDRFSGHQFPNYSSELNVNALLLGDSALYLCASSLFRGVSPLHFGNGTRLTVT.

The chain couples TRBV7-6 to TRBJ1-3; D is unresolved. Trimming took 5 bases from V and 0 from J, leaving 14 bases between them. The germline CDR1 and CDR2 sequences are SGHVS and FNYEAQ. CDR3 length equals 16 residues. CDR3 nucleotide sequence: TGTGCCAGCAGCACCACCGCGGGCAACTCTGGAAACACCATATATTTT. Protein product: CASSTTAGNSGNTIYF. Full variable domain (rest looked up from reference TRBV7-6 and TRBJ1-3): GAGVSQSPRYKVTKRGQDVALRCDPISGHVSLYWYRQALGQGPEFLTYFNYEAQQDKSGLPNDRFSAERPEGSISTLTIQRTEQRDSAMYRCASSTTAGNSGNTIYFGEGSWLTVV.

This chain joins TRBV18 and TRBJ2-3; TRBD1 matches 9 bases. The CDR3 consists of 14 residues. Germline loops: CDR1 KGHSH, CDR2 LQKENI. The V and J ends lost 4 bases and 2 bases, in that order; junction bases with no gene match: 1. DNA of the CDR3: TGTGCCAGCTCACGGACAGGGGTCACAGATACGCAGTATTTT. Translating gives CASSRTGVTDTQYF.

CDR3 in DNA: TGTGCCAGCAGCTTTTCAACGAGGGGGGGAAACTACGAGCAGTACTTC. Translating it yields CASSFSTRGGNYEQYF. This chain uses TRBV7-8 with TRBJ2-7; D is perhaps TRBD2 (7 bases). Germline V gene sequence: CDR1 SGHVS, CDR2 FQNEAQ. V shed 3 bases and J shed 3 bases, with 18 bases lying between them. The CDR3 has 16 amino acids.

The V and J genes are TRBV19 and TRBJ1-2; D is unclear. The CDR3 loop spans 16 amino acids. From germline, CDR1 is LNHDA and CDR2 SQIVND (reference sequence). V was trimmed by 3 bases and J by 3 bases, leaving 17 bases between them. The DNA for the CDR3 is TGTGCCAGTAGTATTTTTCGTCAGTACGTCTACTATGGCTACACCTTC. Amino acid sequence: CASSIFRQYVYYGYTF.

The CDR3 DNA reads as TGTGCCATCAGCATCGCAGGGAATGAAAAACTGTTTTTT. This translates into CAISIAGNEKLFF. This chain links TRBV10-3 with TRBJ1-4; the D gene is possibly TRBD1 (5 bases). Trimming took off 6 bases at V and 5 bases at J, with 10 bases between the two ends. The CDR3 is 13 amino acids. Per germline, CDR1 ENHRY and CDR2 SYGVKD.

This clone came up once. The chain links TRBV27 to TRBJ1-5, with 9 bases fitting TRBD1. CDR1 and CDR2 from the germline V gene are MNHEY and SMNVEV (reference sequence). V was pared by 8 bases and J by 2 bases, with 4 bases of the junction left unmatched. The CDR3 has 14 amino acids. The CDR3 sequence: CASGDRAGNQPQHF. The CDR3 region has the DNA TGTGCCAGCGGGGACAGGGCTGGCAATCAGCCCCAGCATTTT.

The chain employs TRBV11-2 and TRBJ1-2; D may be TRBD1 (6 bases). In germline, CDR1 is SGHAT, CDR2 FQNNGV. The CDR3 consists of 15 residues. V dropped 5 bases and J dropped 2 bases, with 15 bases sitting between them. The CDR3 sequence: CASSRRRGLNYGYTF. In DNA form, the CDR3 reads TGTGCCAGCAGCCGCCGCAGGGGTCTAAACTATGGCTACACCTTC. Full variable domain (missing parts from reference TRBV11-2 and TRBJ1-2): EAGVAQSPRYKIIEKRQSVAFWCNPISGHATLYWYQQILGQGPKLLIQFQNNGVVDDSQLPKDRFSAERLKGVDSTLKIQPAKLEDSAVYLCASSRRRGLNYGYTFGSGTRLTVV.

The V and J genes are TRBV11-2 and TRBJ2-7; D gene uncertain. The CDR3 is made up of 13 amino acids. CDR1 and CDR2 from the germline V gene are SGHAT and FQNNGV. V gave up 9 bases and J gave up 0 bases, with 12 bases separating them. CDR3 DNA sequence: TGTGCCAGTCTCCAGCCGTCCTCCTACGAGCAGTACTTC. Protein sequence: CASLQPSSYEQYF.

The rearrangement uses TRBV11-3 and TRBJ2-5; no clear D. V was clipped by 1 base and J by 1 base, with 1 base between them. The germline V gene has CDR1 SGHNT and CDR2 YENEEA. This CDR3 region has 12 residues. The CDR3 loop is CASSLGQETQYF. CDR3 sequence (DNA): TGTGCCAGCAGCTTAGGCCAAGAGACCCAGTACTTC.

This chain connects TRBV20-1 to TRBJ2-1, with TRBD2 matching over 8 bases. This CDR3 is 13 amino acids long. In germline, CDR1 is DFQATT, CDR2 SNEGSKA (reference sequence). V lost 3 bases, J lost 5 bases, and 3 bases stayed unmatched. CDR3 sequence reads: CSASSGEHNEQFF. The CDR3 bases are TGCAGTGCTAGTAGCGGGGAACACAATGAGCAGTTCTTC.

This chain connects TRBV12-3 or TRBV12-4 to TRBJ2-7, with TRBD2 matching over 7 bases. The CDR3 extends over 13 amino acids. V shed 2 bases and J 6 bases; nucleotides not matched to a gene: 4. This chain's CDR3 is CASSLIGGSEQYF. The CDR3 nucleotides are TGTGCCAGCAGTTTAATCGGGGGGAGCGAGCAGTACTTC.

The chain has TRBV15 and TRBJ1-1; unclear D gene. This CDR3 is 13 amino acids long. Germline lookup yields CDR1 LNHNV and CDR2 YYDKDF (reference sequence). Trimming left V 0 bases short and J 8 bases short, with 10 bases between. CDR3 protein: CATSRERDIEAFF. The CDR3 nucleotides are TGTGCCACCAGCAGAGAACGGGATATCGAAGCTTTCTTT.

V is TRBV10-3 and J is TRBJ1-1; TRBD1 might be the D (6 bases). The CDR3 length is 15 residues. CDR1 is ENHRY, CDR2 SYGVKD, per germline. The germline V and J ends were trimmed by 8 bases and 1 base, with 17 bases remaining between them. The DNA for the CDR3 is TGTGCCATCCGGGGGGGCGGCAGGGCGAACACTGAAGCTTTCTTT. It codes for CAIRGGGRANTEAFF.

The chain uses TRBV2 and TRBJ2-1; TRBD1 might be the D (6 bases). The germline gives CDR1 SNHLY, CDR2 FYNNEI. V lost 7 bases, J lost 4 bases, and 23 bases lay in between. The CDR3 runs to 17 residues. In nucleotides, the CDR3 is TGTGCCAGCACCCTAGACAGGTTTAGAACCCTTTACAATGAGCAGTTCTTC. This gives the protein CASTLDRFRTLYNEQFF. The full variable domain, rest sourced from reference TRBV2 and TRBJ2-1, is EPEVTQTPSHQVTQMGQEVILRCVPISNHLYFYWYRQILGQKVEFLVSFYNNEISEKSEIFDDQFSVERPDGSNFTLKIRSTKLEDSAMYFCASTLDRFRTLYNEQFFGPGTRLTVL.

This clone was seen only a few times. The rearrangement joins TRBV10-3 to TRBJ1-1; maybe TRBD1 (6 bases). The CDR3 sequence is 16 residues long. Germline loops: CDR1 ENHRY, CDR2 SYGVKD. Trimming stripped 2 bases from V and 3 bases from J, with 16 bases between. In DNA, the CDR3 is TGTGCCATCAGTGAGACCCGACGACAGGAGCACACTGAAGCTTTCTTT. Its translation is CAISETRRQEHTEAFF.

The rearrangement links TRBV9 to TRBJ1-2; no reliable D call. The CDR3 is made up of 13 amino acids. Germline lookup yields CDR1 SGDLS and CDR2 YYNGEE. Deletions cut 4 bases from V and 6 bases from J, with 13 bases between. CDR3 amino acids: CASSRARINGYTF. The CDR3 bases are TGTGCCAGCAGCAGGGCAAGGATCAATGGCTACACCTTC.

The chain combines TRBV6-1 with TRBJ1-4, with 8 nucleotides matching TRBD1. The ends lost 6 bases at V and 8 bases at J; junction bases unmatched: 11. Germline V lookup: CDR1 MNHNS, CDR2 SASEGT. The CDR3 contains 15 residues. Written as DNA, the CDR3 is TGTGCCAGCAGCCACCCGACAGGGGCCGGAGAAAAACTGTTTTTT. It is translated as CASSHPTGAGEKLFF.

This clone was seen a single time. This chain connects TRBV15 to TRBJ2-1, with unresolved D. V shed 1 base and J shed 5 bases, with 6 bases lying between them. The CDR3 contains 13 residues. Germline V gene lookup returns CDR1 LNHNV and CDR2 YYDKDF (reference sequence). The CDR3 here is CATSRGPNNEQFF. In nucleotides, the CDR3 is TGTGCCACCAGCAGAGGACCCAACAATGAGCAGTTCTTC. Full variable domain (outside the CDR3, taken from reference TRBV15 and TRBJ2-1): DAMVIQNPRYQVTQFGKPVTLSCSQTLNHNVMYWYQQKSSQAPKLLFHYYDKDFNNEADTPDNFQSRRPNTSFCFLDIRSPGLGDTAMYLCATSRGPNNEQFFGPGTRLTVL.

This chain uses TRBV5-1 with TRBJ1-1; TRBD1 agrees at 8 bases. This CDR3 is 15 amino acids long. Germline lookup yields CDR1 SGHRS and CDR2 YFSETQ. Unmatched junction bases numbered 8, after V lost 3 bases and J lost 4 bases. As DNA, the CDR3 is TGCGCCAGCAGCTCAAGACAGGGGAGGTCCACTGAAGCTTTCTTT. Translated, it gives CASSSRQGRSTEAFF.

This chain joins TRBV29-1 and TRBJ2-7; maybe TRBD1 (6 bases). V dropped 7 bases and J dropped 2 bases, with 9 bases sitting between them. Per the germline V gene, CDR1 is SQVTM and CDR2 is ANQGSEA. CDR3 length: 11 amino acids. The CDR3 DNA sequence: TGCAGCGCGGGACAAGCCTACGAGCAGTACTTC. Amino acid sequence: CSAGQAYEQYF.

The chain carries TRBV6-5 and TRBJ1-5; D is undetermined. The CDR3 spans 14 residues. Trimming pared 2 bases from V and 7 bases from J, leaving 12 bases between. Looked up from germline, CDR1 is MNHEY and CDR2 is SVGAGI. The DNA for the CDR3 is TGTGCCAGCAGTTACAGGGCAAATGGACAGCCCCAGCATTTT. Translation gives CASSYRANGQPQHF.

The chain is built from TRBV7-8 and TRBJ1-1; 7 bases match TRBD1. The CDR3 runs to 17 residues. Germline trimming cut 5 bases from V and 4 bases from J; bases unmatched to any gene: 16. In germline, CDR1 is SGHVS, CDR2 FQNEAQ. As DNA, the CDR3 is TGTGCCAGCAGCCCTAGAGGGGGAGGGGGCACAGGCACTGAAGCTTTCTTT. Translated: CASSPRGGGGTGTEAFF.

The V and J genes are TRBV5-4 and TRBJ1-2, with D hard to call. There are 15 residues in the CDR3. Looked up from germline, CDR1 is SGHNT and CDR2 is YYREEE (reference sequence). Trimming cost V 5 bases and J 4 bases, with 18 bases left between them. The CDR3 loop is CASSSRWSGPYGYTF. The CDR3 nucleotides are TGTGCCAGCAGTTCCCGGTGGAGCGGGCCCTATGGCTACACCTTC.

The chain uses TRBV19 and TRBJ1-1; tentative D call: TRBD1 (5 bases). V lost 8 bases and J 1 base, leaving 11 bases between the germline ends. Germline CDR1 LNHDA, CDR2 SQIVND (reference sequence). CDR3 length equals 13 residues. The CDR3 nucleotides read TGTGCCAGTGGGGGAAATCGGAACACTGAAGCTTTCTTT. This encodes CASGGNRNTEAFF.